This TCR beta chain was identified during a study of control samples from healthy donors and cancer patients. The protocol was immunoSEQ multiplex PCR, while the TCRdb copy is restricted to in-frame clones and leaves out a portion. Here the sample spans around 100,000 clones, around nine tenths being singletons. This clone has more than one count but fewer than ten. The material sequenced was blood. The TCR originated in a man in his thirties or forties in good health.

CDR3 loop: CAIRGLAGEQYF. The CDR3 nucleotides are TGTGCCATTAGGGGCCTAGCGGGTGAGCAGTACTTC. The chain recombines TRBV10-3 with TRBJ2-7, with 8 bases that match TRBD2. The germline CDR1 and CDR2 sequences are ENHRY and SYGVKD. The CDR3 totals 12 residues. Germline trimming cut 9 bases from V and 7 bases from J; bases unmatched to any gene: 8.